These 22 T cell receptor beta chains originate from one sample sequenced in a study of T-cell reconstitution after alpha-beta-depleted transplantation in children (dated by TCRdb to 2016 to 2018). The library was made by PCR. The listed sequencing device is Illumina HiSeq 2500. TCR libraries were prepared with molecular barcoding, using unique molecular identifiers to normalize TCRbeta repertoire quantification. Using fastp trimming at Q25 and MiXCR clonotype assembly, TCRdb reanalyzed the public sequencing data and kept in-frame beta chains. Each record represents a unique CDR3 protein, reported with the most common genes and DNA among its rows. The sample table holds roughly 500,000 distinct CDR3 sequences, of which about a sixth were seen once. The ten top clones hold more than 2.5% of the sample. Sequences were derived from PBMCs from the stem cell graft donor, sampled from the stem cell graft. The receptors originated from a human donor who donated a stem cell graft to a child with acute lymphoblastic leukemia.

The genes are TRBV7-6 and TRBJ2-5; 7 positions agree with TRBD2. The V gene's germline CDR1 is SGHVS and CDR2 FNYEAQ. The trim removed 1 base at V and 5 bases at J, leaving 10 bases unmatched. This CDR3 is 16 amino acids long. Here the CDR3 reads CASSLGPTSNKETQYF. CDR3 nucleotide sequence: TGTGCCAGCAGCTTAGGCCCGACTAGCAACAAGGAGACCCAGTACTTC.

This clonotype was observed a few times. This chain joins TRBV11-2 and TRBJ2-3, with D perhaps being TRBD1 or TRBD2 (5 bases each). The germline V and J ends were trimmed by 6 bases and 0 bases, with 16 bases remaining between them. The CDR3 spans 16 residues. CDR1 SGHAT and CDR2 FQNNGV come from the germline V gene. The CDR3 sequence is CASRRWGSSSTDTQYF. The CDR3 bases are TGTGCCAGCAGGCGGTGGGGGTCATCGAGCACAGATACGCAGTATTTT.

This clonotype was seen only a few times. The chain recombines TRBV6-1 with TRBJ2-1; tentative D call: TRBD2 (6 bases). Per the germline V gene, CDR1 is MNHNS and CDR2 is SASEGT. The CDR3 sequence is 17 residues long. Trimming stripped 6 bases from V and 7 bases from J, with 25 bases between. The CDR3 nucleotides are TGTGCCAGCAGCCCAATCGCTGGGGGGTGGGCTAGAAATGAGCAGTTCTTC. This codes for CASSPIAGGWARNEQFF.

A few counts support this clonotype. The chain is built from TRBV7-2 and TRBJ2-1; D unclear. The CDR3 consists of 15 residues. The V end lost 2 bases, the J end lost 4 bases, and 12 bases lay between the germline ends. CDR1 and CDR2 from the germline V gene are SGHTA and FQGNSA. The CDR3 sequence: CASSLNRARYNEQFF. The CDR3 DNA reads as TGTGCCAGCAGCTTAAATCGGGCCAGATACAATGAGCAGTTCTTC.

The V call is TRBV5-1, the J call TRBJ1-1; 8 bases agree with TRBD1. Germline V gene data show CDR1 as SGHRS and CDR2 as YFSETQ. V lost 2 bases, J lost 4 bases, and 7 bases stayed unmatched. CDR3 length equals 15 residues. The CDR3 DNA follows: TGCGCCAGCAGCTTCCAGGGGGCGGTGAGCACTGAAGCTTTCTTT. This codes for CASSFQGAVSTEAFF.

Details on this clonotype: Germline is not matched at one junction end, which may reflect a read error. The chain has TRBV18 and TRBJ2-7; the D is unclear. The CDR3 contains 14 residues. The V gene's germline CDR1 is KGHSH and CDR2 LQKENI. CDR3 in amino acids: CASSPPGLTYQQYF. CDR3 in DNA: TGTGCCAGCTCACCACCCGGGCTGACCTACCAGCAGTACTTC.

This rearrangement joins TRBV24-1 to TRBJ2-3; either TRBD1 or TRBD2 may supply D (5 bases each). Trimming stripped 0 bases from V and 11 bases from J, with 8 bases between. This CDR3 contains 12 residues. CDR1 and CDR2 from the germline V gene are KGHDR and SFDVKD. CDR3 bases: TGTGCCACCAGTGATTTGGGGACCCGGCAGTATTTT. This codes for CATSDLGTRQYF.

CDR3 DNA: TGCAGCGTTTCTAGTCTCACAGATACGCAGTATTTT. Protein sequence: CSVSSLTDTQYF. The chain uses TRBV29-1 and TRBJ2-3; no clear D gene. There are 12 residues in the CDR3. Germline V gives CDR1 SQVTM, CDR2 ANQGSEA. The germline V and J ends were trimmed by 5 bases and 2 bases, with 8 bases remaining between them.

The chain combines TRBV5-5 with TRBJ1-1, with D perhaps matching TRBD1 (5 bases). The CDR3 length is 18 residues. The germline gives CDR1 SGHKS, CDR2 YYEKEE (reference sequence). The germline V and J ends were trimmed by 0 bases and 4 bases, with 22 bases remaining between them. Here the CDR3 reads CASSLGEAVAGFFTEAFF. The CDR3 DNA reads as TGTGCCAGCAGCTTGGGAGAGGCAGTCGCAGGGTTTTTCACTGAAGCTTTCTTT. Together with reference TRBV5-5 and TRBJ1-1, the CDR3 gives the full variable domain: DAGVTQSPTHLIKTRGQQVTLRCSPISGHKSVSWYQQVLGQGPQFIFQYYEKEERGRGNFPDRFSARQFPNYSSELNVNALLLGDSALYLCASSLGEAVAGFFTEAFFGQGTRLTVV.

The chain links TRBV24-1 to TRBJ1-1; D call uncertain. Deletions cut 1 base from V and 3 bases from J, with 11 bases between. The CDR3 sequence is 15 residues long. Germline assignment: CDR1 KGHDR and CDR2 SFDVKD. The CDR3 sequence is CATSDFAGGYTEAFF. In DNA form, the CDR3 reads TGTGCCACCAGTGATTTTGCTGGAGGGTACACTGAAGCTTTCTTT.

The chain combines TRBV25-1 with TRBJ2-3; TRBD1 or TRBD2 may be the D gene (5 bases each). Looked up from germline, CDR1 is MGHDK and CDR2 is SYGVNS. The CDR3 length is 16 residues. Deletions cut 2 bases from V and 2 bases from J, with 14 bases between. CDR3 DNA sequence: TGTGCCAGCAGTGAACCCGGGACCTGGGCCACAGATACGCAGTATTTT. It encodes CASSEPGTWATDTQYF.

This rearrangement joins TRBV10-3 to TRBJ2-1; TRBD2 matches 8 bases. CDR1 is ENHRY and CDR2 is SYGVKD in the germline V gene. Unmatched junction bases numbered 1, after V lost 6 bases and J lost 6 bases. The CDR3 has 12 residues. This CDR3 reads CAIRGTSNEQFF. The CDR3 DNA reads as TGTGCCATCAGGGGGACTAGCAATGAGCAGTTCTTC.

V is TRBV5-1 and J is TRBJ2-3; D is unclear. Germline V gene data show CDR1 as SGHRS and CDR2 as YFSETQ. The CDR3 length is 13 residues. With 4 bases removed from V and 6 bases from J, the gap between germline ends came to 12 bases. The CDR3 nucleotides read TGCGCCAGCAGCCTCACCGTCAGGGATACGCAGTATTTT. It codes for CASSLTVRDTQYF.

The chain carries TRBV5-1 and TRBJ2-5; the match to TRBD2 covers 9 bases. Germline CDR1 is SGHRS and CDR2 is YFSETQ. The trim removed 2 bases at V and 4 bases at J, leaving 3 bases unmatched. CDR3 size: 14 residues. CDR3 in amino acids: CASSFSGSRETQYF. The CDR3 coding sequence is TGCGCCAGCAGCTTTAGCGGGAGTCGAGAGACCCAGTACTTC.

The genes are TRBV24-1 and TRBJ1-5; 7 bases match TRBD1. Germline V gives CDR1 KGHDR, CDR2 SFDVKD. The CDR3 spans 15 residues. V shed 5 bases, J shed 7 bases, and the junction held 10 bases outside the gene matches. As DNA, the CDR3 is TGTGCCACCAGTGGCGGACAGGTGAACGGCCAGCCCCAGCATTTT. Translating it yields CATSGGQVNGQPQHF.

This rearrangement joins TRBV15 to TRBJ2-1; D is ambiguous. Germline V lookup: CDR1 LNHNV, CDR2 YYDKDF (reference sequence). This CDR3 spans 13 amino acids. V was clipped by 5 bases and J by 0 bases, with 5 bases between them. The CDR3 DNA reads as TGTGCCACCAGCGGGGACTCCTACAATGAGCAGTTCTTC. It specifies CATSGDSYNEQFF.

The rearrangement joins TRBV5-5 to TRBJ1-1; D remains ambiguous. The CDR3 length is 12 residues. Germline CDR1 SGHKS, CDR2 YYEKEE (reference sequence). The V end lost 4 bases, the J end lost 6 bases, and 10 bases lay between the germline ends. The CDR3 nucleotides are TGTGCCAGCAGCCCCGGATCACCTGAAGCTTTCTTT. Translation gives CASSPGSPEAFF.

In this sample, this clonotype turned up a few times. The DNA is left out, because the CDR3 cannot be placed on it with certainty; the CDR3 is given as TCRdb lists it. The chain uses TRBV20-1 and TRBJ1-2; the table assigns TRBD1, which was not confirmed against the DNA. The CDR3 totals 18 residues, both ends included. CDR1 and CDR2 (germline): DFQATT, SNEGSKA (reference sequence). The chain's CDR3 is CSARDRLRARGLNYGYTF.

The V gene is TRBV5-1, the J gene TRBJ2-7, with TRBD2 matching over 12 bases. CDR3 length equals 18 residues. V shed 2 bases and J 5 bases; nucleotides not matched to a gene: 14. Germline V gene data show CDR1 as SGHRS and CDR2 as YFSETQ. CDR3 coding DNA: TGCGCCAGCAGCTTCCCTCCAGAGACTAGCGGGAGCTGGCACGAGCAGTACTTC. Encoded protein: CASSFPPETSGSWHEQYF.

This clonotype was detected only a few times. This chain links TRBV5-1 with TRBJ2-7; D is unclear. In germline, CDR1 is SGHRS, CDR2 YFSETQ. Trimming left V 3 bases short and J 2 bases short, with 12 bases between. The CDR3 sequence is 14 residues long. CDR3 sequence reads: CASSWRSLAYEQYF. In DNA, the CDR3 is TGCGCCAGCAGCTGGAGAAGTTTGGCCTACGAGCAGTACTTC.

This clonotype occurred a few times. The rearrangement links TRBV10-3 to TRBJ1-5; the D gene is possibly TRBD1 (5 bases). The CDR3 spans 12 residues. The germline V gene encodes CDR1 ENHRY and CDR2 SYGVKD. With 4 bases removed from V and 7 bases from J, the gap between germline ends came to 8 bases. The CDR3 bases are TGTGCCATCAGTGCAGGGAGACAGCCCCAGCATTTT. Translating gives CAISAGRQPQHF.

There are a few counts of this clonotype. The rearrangement joins TRBV20-1 to TRBJ1-2; D is unresolved. The CDR3 extends over 11 amino acids. CDR1 and CDR2 (germline): DFQATT, SNEGSKA (reference sequence). V lost 7 bases and J 5 bases, leaving 11 bases between the germline ends. In DNA form, the CDR3 reads TGCAGTGGAACGAGGGCGTATGGCTACACCTTC. Translation gives CSGTRAYGYTF.